These 8 T cell receptor beta chains were sequenced from one sample in a study of radiotherapy plus CTLA-4 blockade in lung cancer. Assay used: immunoSEQ multiplex PCR; TCRdb lists only in-frame clones, some missing. Among tens of thousands of clones listed, about 78% were seen once. The sequenced sample was peripheral blood, obtained from a patient treated with radiotherapy plus ipilimumab. The receptors were sampled from a human donor with non-small cell lung cancer that progressed on radiotherapy plus ipilimumab.

Only one count was recorded for this clone. The chain uses TRBV10-3 and TRBJ1-1, with a weak D call TRBD1 (5 bases). The CDR3 is 13 residues long. Germline assignment: CDR1 ENHRY and CDR2 SYGVKD. V was pared by 3 bases and J by 0 bases, with 5 bases between. This CDR3 reads CAISEGVNTEAFF. The DNA for the CDR3 is TGTGCCATCAGTGAAGGGGTGAACACTGAAGCTTTCTTT.

In its sample, this clone was seen once. The chain is built from TRBV28 and TRBJ2-1, with D possibly TRBD1 on 6 matching bases. The CDR3 totals 15 residues. Deletions cut 6 bases from V and 0 bases from J, with 12 bases between. Germline V CDR1 and CDR2: MDHEN, SYDVKM. The CDR3, as DNA: TGTGCCAGCAGAACCGGGACAAGCTCCTACAATGAGCAGTTCTTC. As protein: CASRTGTSSYNEQFF.

V and J are TRBV5-5 and TRBJ2-7, with D unclear. V dropped 3 bases and J dropped 2 bases, with 9 bases sitting between them. The CDR3 runs to 13 residues. The germline V gene encodes CDR1 SGHKS and CDR2 YYEKEE (reference sequence). CDR3: CASSSYSTYEQYF. CDR3 bases: TGTGCCAGCAGCTCCTACTCTACCTACGAGCAGTACTTC.

This clone occurred once. The V and J genes are TRBV19 and TRBJ2-1; 10 bases agree with TRBD2. The V gene's germline CDR1 is LNHDA and CDR2 SQIVND (reference sequence). The CDR3 spans 14 residues. V lost 10 bases, J lost 5 bases, and 8 bases stayed unmatched. The CDR3 spells CATRTSGMHNEQFF. The CDR3 DNA sequence: TGTGCCACCCGGACTAGCGGTATGCACAATGAGCAGTTCTTC.

Concerning this clone itself: Other DNA sequences in this sample translate to the same CDR3. The genes are TRBV27 and TRBJ1-1; 7 nucleotides agree with TRBD1. The germline V gene encodes CDR1 MNHEY and CDR2 SMNVEV (reference sequence). V lost 5 bases and J lost 2; bases outside the gene matches: 11. This CDR3 contains 16 residues. CDR3 nucleotides: TGTGCCAGCAGTCCTCGACAGGGCCGGGGAAACACTGAAGCTTTCTTT. Residues: CASSPRQGRGNTEAFF.

The rearrangement joins TRBV5-1 to TRBJ2-7; D possibly uses TRBD1 or TRBD2 (6 bases each). Germline CDR1 is SGHRS and CDR2 is YFSETQ. This CDR3 is built from 14 residues. Deletions cut 5 bases from V and 6 bases from J, with 18 bases between. The CDR3 DNA sequence: TGCGCCAGCAGTGGGACTGTAGGGGGATCCGAGCAGTACTTC. Translation gives CASSGTVGGSEQYF. The entire variable domain, with the rest obtained from reference TRBV5-1 and TRBJ2-7, is as follows: KAGVTQTPRYLIKTRGQQVTLSCSPISGHRSVSWYQQTPGQGLQFLFEYFSETQRNKGNFPGRFSGRQFSNSRSEMNVSTLELGDSALYLCASSGTVGGSEQYFGPGTRLTVT.

The V gene is TRBV2, the J gene TRBJ1-1; D is possibly TRBD1 (6 bases). V shed 6 bases and J shed 4 bases, with 21 bases lying between them. Germline V gives CDR1 SNHLY, CDR2 FYNNEI. The CDR3 runs 16 residues. In nucleotides, the CDR3 is TGTGCCAGCAGGTACTCGGGAACGGGACAAAGCACTGAAGCTTTCTTT. This codes for CASRYSGTGQSTEAFF. The entire variable domain, with the rest obtained from reference TRBV2 and TRBJ1-1, is as follows: EPEVTQTPSHQVTQMGQEVILRCVPISNHLYFYWYRQILGQKVEFLVSFYNNEISEKSEIFDDQFSVERPDGSNFTLKIRSTKLEDSAMYFCASRYSGTGQSTEAFFGQGTRLTVV.

V and J are TRBV9 and TRBJ2-3, with a tentative D call TRBD1 (5 bases). In germline, CDR1 is SGDLS, CDR2 YYNGEE. The CDR3 consists of 15 residues. V lost 2 bases, J lost 0 bases, and 10 bases lay in between. CDR3 nucleotide sequence: TGTGCCAGCAGCGTCGACAGCTCTAGCACAGATACGCAGTATTTT. Translation: CASSVDSSSTDTQYF.